This T cell receptor (beta chain) was identified during a study of shared clonotypes between healthy human individuals. General study points: The donor pool, a small one, limited the genetic and exposure-history diversity represented. Rarefaction demonstrated incomplete sorted-subset sequencing despite large depth.

Data came from immunoSEQ multiplex PCR; TCRdb stores just in-frame clones and leaves some out. The repertoire holds around 2.5 million clones, with more than 85% as singletons. In the case of this clone: Its specificity is not known.

Donors comprised healthy HIV-negative adults lacking recent acute infections or vaccinations. Germline lookup yields CDR1 MDHEN and CDR2 SYDVKM. The V and J ends lost 3 bases and 3 bases respectively, with 11 bases between them. This CDR3 region has 14 residues. This TCR came from a man between 18 and 35 years old in good health. Some clones in this sample may be carry-over from other donors' samples. The specimen was naive CD4+ T cells from PBMCs. Subset described: CD45RA+ positively selected. The chain recombines TRBV28 with TRBJ1-1; the D is unclear. The CDR3 is CASSLGTVDTEAFF. CDR3 coding DNA: TGTGCCAGCAGTTTGGGAACGGTGGACACTGAAGCTTTCTTT.